The rows below give T cell receptor beta chains drawn from one sample of a study of T cell responses to AZD1222 COVID-19 vaccine. Libraries were prepared by immunoSEQ multiplex PCR; TCRdb keeps only in-frame clonotypes and omits some of them. The profile shows 150,000 or so clones, 90% to 95% of them singletons. The source material was peripheral blood, sampled 28 days after the second AZD1222 dose. These receptors were obtained from an adult who received the AZD1222 COVID-19 vaccine. Both conserved end residues are part of each CDR3. The D gene is left open where the match is weak. Clone size appears in some rows only: once, few, many, or a class for an expanded clone.

CDR3 protein: CASSRERDGYEQYF; CDR3 DNA: TGCGCCAGCAGCCGGGAGCGGGATGGGTACGAGCAGTACTTC; D gene: TRBD2; clone size: .; J gene: TRBJ2-7; V gene: TRBV5-1
CDR3 protein: CASSSLEGYTEAFF; CDR3 DNA: TGTGCCAGCAGCTCCCTTGAGGGTTACACTGAAGCTTTCTTT; D gene: .; clone size: .; J gene: TRBJ1-1; V gene: TRBV7-8
CDR3 protein: CASNRGVRYGYTF; CDR3 DNA: TGTGCCAGCAACAGGGGCGTAAGATATGGCTACACCTTC; D gene: TRBD1; clone size: .; J gene: TRBJ1-2; V gene: TRBV12-3/TRBV12-4
CDR3 protein: CATSNPSGSWDEQFF; CDR3 DNA: TGTGCCACCAGCAATCCCAGCGGGAGCTGGGATGAGCAGTTCTTC; D gene: TRBD2; clone size: .; J gene: TRBJ2-1; V gene: TRBV15
CDR3 protein: CASSLDYNEQFF; CDR3 DNA: TGTGCCAGCAGTTTAGATTACAATGAGCAGTTCTTC; D gene: .; clone size: once; J gene: TRBJ2-1; V gene: TRBV12-3/TRBV12-4
CDR3 protein: CASSLVRETQYF; CDR3 DNA: TGTGCCAGCAGCTTAGTGAGGGAGACCCAGTACTTC; D gene: .; clone size: .; J gene: TRBJ2-5; V gene: TRBV11-1
CDR3 protein: CASSSTGQQRNYGYTF; CDR3 DNA: TGTGCCAGCAGTTCCACTGGGCAGCAAAGAAACTATGGCTACACCTTC; D gene: .; clone size: .; J gene: TRBJ1-2; V gene: TRBV6-5
CDR3 protein: CASSFGGRAGKDTQYF; CDR3 DNA: TGTGCCAGCAGTTTCGGCGGGAGGGCCGGTAAAGATACGCAGTATTTT; D gene: TRBD2; clone size: .; J gene: TRBJ2-3; V gene: TRBV28
CDR3 protein: CASSPSRWLYNEQFF; CDR3 DNA: TGTGCCAGCAGTCCCTCGAGGTGGCTCTACAATGAGCAGTTCTTC; D gene: .; clone size: .; J gene: TRBJ2-1; V gene: TRBV27
CDR3 protein: CASSPPSPQETQYF; CDR3 DNA: TGTGCCAGCTCACCACCCTCCCCTCAAGAGACCCAGTACTTC; D gene: .; clone size: once; J gene: TRBJ2-5; V gene: TRBV18
CDR3 protein: CASSRDGTGGRYEQYF; CDR3 DNA: TGCGCCAGCAGCAGGGATGGGACAGGGGGCAGATACGAGCAGTACTTC; D gene: TRBD1; clone size: .; J gene: TRBJ2-7; V gene: TRBV5-1
CDR3 protein: CASSLDRVGGGYTF; CDR3 DNA: TGTGCCAGCAGCTTGGACAGGGTGGGAGGTGGCTACACCTTC; D gene: .; clone size: .; J gene: TRBJ1-2; V gene: TRBV5-4
CDR3 protein: CASSLGTGIMGGYTF; CDR3 DNA: TGCGCCAGCAGCTTGGGGACAGGGATAATGGGTGGCTACACCTTC; D gene: TRBD1; clone size: .; J gene: TRBJ1-2; V gene: TRBV5-1
CDR3 protein: CASSSDSDTQYF; CDR3 DNA: TGCGCCAGCAGCTCAGACTCAGATACGCAGTATTTT; D gene: .; clone size: .; J gene: TRBJ2-3; V gene: TRBV5-1
CDR3 protein: CASSVVSLGSPNEQFF; CDR3 DNA: TGTGCCAGCAGCGTAGTTAGCCTAGGGTCTCCCAATGAGCAGTTCTTC; D gene: .; clone size: .; J gene: TRBJ2-1; V gene: TRBV9
CDR3 protein: CASKRGGWGYTF; CDR3 DNA: TGTGCCAGTAAGAGAGGAGGGTGGGGCTACACCTTC; D gene: .; clone size: once; J gene: TRBJ1-2; V gene: TRBV19
CDR3 protein: CASSYLKVGWAFF; CDR3 DNA: TGTGCCAGCAGTTACTTGAAGGTAGGGTGGGCTTTCTTT; D gene: .; clone size: .; J gene: TRBJ1-1; V gene: TRBV6-5
CDR3 protein: CASSQVMTSGGSEQYF; CDR3 DNA: TGCGCCAGCAGCCAAGTAATGACTAGCGGGGGGAGCGAGCAGTACTTC; D gene: TRBD2; clone size: .; J gene: TRBJ2-7; V gene: TRBV4-1
CDR3 protein: CASNLGTMNTEAFF; CDR3 DNA: TGTGCCAGCAATCTCGGGACCATGAACACTGAAGCTTTCTTT; D gene: .; clone size: .; J gene: TRBJ1-1; V gene: TRBV6-5
CDR3 protein: CATPAGGRGNEQFF; CDR3 DNA: TGTGCCACCCCCGCGGGGGGCAGAGGCAATGAGCAGTTCTTC; D gene: TRBD2; clone size: .; J gene: TRBJ2-1; V gene: TRBV27
CDR3 protein: CASSEIPDRPNQPQHF; CDR3 DNA: TGTGCCAGCAGTGAGATTCCGGACAGGCCCAATCAGCCCCAGCATTTT; D gene: TRBD1; clone size: .; J gene: TRBJ1-5; V gene: TRBV28
CDR3 protein: CASSLREGYGYTF; CDR3 DNA: TGTGCCAGCAGCCTAAGGGAGGGATATGGCTACACCTTC; D gene: .; clone size: once; J gene: TRBJ1-2; V gene: TRBV3-1/TRBV3-2
CDR3 protein: CAWTGPGRKNIQYF; CDR3 DNA: TGTGCCTGGACGGGCCCGGGGCGCAAAAACATTCAGTACTTC; D gene: .; clone size: .; J gene: TRBJ2-4; V gene: TRBV30
CDR3 protein: CASSERSGGPEADTQYF; CDR3 DNA: TGCGCCAGCAGTGAGCGTAGCGGGGGGCCAGAGGCAGATACGCAGTATTTT; D gene: TRBD2; clone size: .; J gene: TRBJ2-3; V gene: TRBV10-1
CDR3 protein: CASSPPGRRNTEAFF; CDR3 DNA: TGTGCCAGCTCACCACCGGGACGAAGGAACACTGAAGCTTTCTTT; D gene: .; clone size: .; J gene: TRBJ1-1; V gene: TRBV18
CDR3 protein: CAIKDREEAGELFF; CDR3 DNA: TGTGCCATCAAGGACAGGGAGGAAGCCGGGGAGCTGTTTTTT; D gene: TRBD1; clone size: .; J gene: TRBJ2-2; V gene: TRBV6-5
CDR3 protein: CAWQGTGSYEQYF; CDR3 DNA: TGTGCCTGGCAGGGGACGGGATCCTACGAGCAGTACTTC; D gene: .; clone size: .; J gene: TRBJ2-7; V gene: TRBV30
CDR3 protein: CASSGNRDRGRGNEQFF; CDR3 DNA: TGTGCCAGCAGTGGAAACCGGGACAGGGGGCGCGGGAATGAGCAGTTCTTC; D gene: TRBD1; clone size: once; J gene: TRBJ2-1; V gene: TRBV2
CDR3 protein: CASSATGGSQPQHF; CDR3 DNA: TGCGCCAGCAGCGCTACAGGGGGCAGTCAGCCCCAGCATTTT; D gene: TRBD1; clone size: .; J gene: TRBJ1-5; V gene: TRBV4-1